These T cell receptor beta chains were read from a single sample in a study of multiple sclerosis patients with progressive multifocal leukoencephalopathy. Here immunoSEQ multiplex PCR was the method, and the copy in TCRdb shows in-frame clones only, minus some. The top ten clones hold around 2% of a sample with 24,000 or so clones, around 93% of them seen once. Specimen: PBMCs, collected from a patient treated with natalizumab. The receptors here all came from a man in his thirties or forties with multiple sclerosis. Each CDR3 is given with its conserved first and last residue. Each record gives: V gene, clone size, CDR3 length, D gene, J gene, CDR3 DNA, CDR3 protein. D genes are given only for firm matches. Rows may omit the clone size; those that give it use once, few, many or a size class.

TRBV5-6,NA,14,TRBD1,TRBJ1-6,TGTGCCAGCAGCTTCGGACAGGGTGAATCACCCCTCCACTTT,CASSFGQGESPLHF
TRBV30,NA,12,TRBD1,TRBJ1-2,TGTGCCTGGAGTGCAGGGGGGTCTGGCTACACCTTC,CAWSAGGSGYTF
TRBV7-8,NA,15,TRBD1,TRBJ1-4,TGTGCCAGCAGCTCATCGGACAGGGGGGCTGAAAAACTGTTTTTT,CASSSSDRGAEKLFF
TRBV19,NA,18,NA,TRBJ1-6,TGTGCCAGTAGTATAGTAGGCGCCGGGAGCTCCTATAATTCACCCCTCCACTTT,CASSIVGAGSSYNSPLHF
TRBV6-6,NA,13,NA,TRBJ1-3,TGTGCCAGCGGCACCAACGCTGGAAACACCATATATTTT,CASGTNAGNTIYF
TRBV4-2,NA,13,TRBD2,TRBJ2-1,TGTGCCAGCGGCAGGACTAGTTACAATGAGCAGTTCTTC,CASGRTSYNEQFF
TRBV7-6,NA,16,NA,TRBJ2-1,TGTGCCAGCAGCTTACATCAGGGGAGCTCCTACAATGAGCAGTTCTTC,CASSLHQGSSYNEQFF
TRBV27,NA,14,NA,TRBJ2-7,TGTGCCAGCAGTTTAGCGGGTGGATACTACGAGCAGTACTTC,CASSLAGGYYEQYF
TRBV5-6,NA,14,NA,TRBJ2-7,TGTGCCAGCAGCTTGGCAGCGAGCTCCTACGAGCAGTACTTC,CASSLAASSYEQYF
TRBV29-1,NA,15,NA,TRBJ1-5,TGCAGCGTTCCCACGGCAGGATGCGGCAATCAGCCCCAGCATTTT,CSVPTAGCGNQPQHF
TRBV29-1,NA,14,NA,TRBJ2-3,TGCAGCGTTGAAAGGGGGGTTGGCACAGATACGCAGTATTTT,CSVERGVGTDTQYF
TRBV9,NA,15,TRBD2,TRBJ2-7,TGTGCCAGCAGCCCCCGGGTAGCGGGAGCCTACGAGCAGTACTTC,CASSPRVAGAYEQYF
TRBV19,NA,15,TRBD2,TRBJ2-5,TGTGCCAGTAGTATCGGGACTAGCGGGACAGAGACCCAGTACTTC,CASSIGTSGTETQYF
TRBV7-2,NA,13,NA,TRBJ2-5,TGTGCCAGCAGCCTGGACTCCCAAGAGACCCAGTACTTC,CASSLDSQETQYF
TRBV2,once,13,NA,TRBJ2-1,TGTGCCAGCACCCCGGTCGAAGGGAGCGAGCAGTTCTTC,CASTPVEGSEQFF
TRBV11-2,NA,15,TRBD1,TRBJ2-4,TGTGCCAGCAGCTGGGACAGGGGGGCCAAAAACATTCAGTACTTC,CASSWDRGAKNIQYF
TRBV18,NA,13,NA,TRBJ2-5,TGTGCCAGCTCACCAAGGGAGCAAGAGACCCAGTACTTC,CASSPREQETQYF
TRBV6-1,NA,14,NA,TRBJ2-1,TGTGCCAGCAGTGAAGGACATACCTACAATGAGCAGTTCTTC,CASSEGHTYNEQFF
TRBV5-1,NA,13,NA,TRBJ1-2,TGCGCCAGCAGATTAACACCTAACTATGGCTACACCTTC,CASRLTPNYGYTF
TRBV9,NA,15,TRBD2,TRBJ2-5,TGTGCCAGCAGCGTAAGCGGGAGGGTCGGAGAGACTCAGTACTTC,CASSVSGRVGETQYF
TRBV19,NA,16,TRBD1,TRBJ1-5,TGTGCCAGTAGTTCCACGACAGGGCGAAGGAACCAGCCCCAGCATTTT,CASSSTTGRRNQPQHF
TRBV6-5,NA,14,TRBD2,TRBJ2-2,TGTGCCAGCAGCATACTAGCGACCACCGGGGAGCTGTTTTTT,CASSILATTGELFF
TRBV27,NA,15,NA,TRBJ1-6,TGTGCCAGCACGGTCCTCGGAAAGGCGAGTTCACCCCTCCACTTT,CASTVLGKASSPLHF
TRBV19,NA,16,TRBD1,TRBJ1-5,TGTGCCAGTAGGGTACAGGGGACTTATAGCAATCAGCCCCAGCATTTT,CASRVQGTYSNQPQHF
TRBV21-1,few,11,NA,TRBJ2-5,TGTGCCAGCAGCAGACAAGAGACCCAGTACTTC,CASSRQETQYF
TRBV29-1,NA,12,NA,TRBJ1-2,TGCAGCGTTCAGACGGCCCGCTATGGCTACACCTTC,CSVQTARYGYTF
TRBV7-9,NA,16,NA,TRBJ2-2,TGTGCCAGCAGCCGGGGATGGGGGCAAAGCACCGGGGAGCTGTTTTTT,CASSRGWGQSTGELFF
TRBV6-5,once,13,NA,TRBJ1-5,TGTGCCAGCACCAGGTATAGCAATCAGCCCCAGCATTTT,CASTRYSNQPQHF
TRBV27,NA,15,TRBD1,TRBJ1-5,TGTGCCAGCAGGATTACAGGGGGCCCAAATCAGCCCCAGCATTTT,CASRITGGPNQPQHF
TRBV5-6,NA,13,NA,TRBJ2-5,TGTGCCAGCAGCTTGGCCGAGAGGGAGACCCAGTACTTC,CASSLAERETQYF
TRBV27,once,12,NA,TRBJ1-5,TGTGCCAGCAGTTATCGGAATCAGCCCCAGCATTTT,CASSYRNQPQHF
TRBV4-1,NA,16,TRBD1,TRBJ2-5,TGCGCCAGCAGCCAAGATTGGGACAGGGGGCGGGGGACCCAGTACTTC,CASSQDWDRGRGTQYF
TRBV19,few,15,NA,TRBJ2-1,TGTGCCAGTAGGATCGCCCGGGGGAGCGCGGATGAGCAGTTCTTC,CASRIARGSADEQFF
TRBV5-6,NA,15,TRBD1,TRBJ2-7,TGTGCCAGCAGCTGGGGGGGGACAGGGGGAAACGAGCAGTACTTC,CASSWGGTGGNEQYF
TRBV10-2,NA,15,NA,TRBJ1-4,TGCGCCAGCAGTGAGAGGGGGGGATCTAATGAAAAACTGTTTTTT,CASSERGGSNEKLFF
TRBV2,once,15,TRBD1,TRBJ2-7,TGTGCCAGCAGAGAGGACAGGGGATTCTCCTACGAGCAGTACTTC,CASREDRGFSYEQYF
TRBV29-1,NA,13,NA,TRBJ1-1,TGCAGCGTTGAAGTGGTGGCAGGCCTTGAAGCTTTCTTT,CSVEVVAGLEAFF
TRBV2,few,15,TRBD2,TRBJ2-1,TGTGCCAGCAGTGGGACTAGCGGGGGCATCGGGGAGCAGTTCTTC,CASSGTSGGIGEQFF
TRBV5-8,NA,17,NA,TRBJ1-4,TGTGCCAGCAGCTTGTTCACAGGGTCCACCCGGGATGAAAAACTGTTTTTT,CASSLFTGSTRDEKLFF
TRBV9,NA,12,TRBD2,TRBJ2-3,TGTGCCAGCAGCCTCGGACTAGATGAGCAGTATTTT,CASSLGLDEQYF
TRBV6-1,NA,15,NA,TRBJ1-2,TGTGCCAGCAGTGAAGCTAACCCCGACGCCTATGGCTACACCTTC,CASSEANPDAYGYTF
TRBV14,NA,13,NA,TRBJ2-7,TGTGCCAGCAGCCCGGGGGCGAAAGGTGAGCAGTACTTC,CASSPGAKGEQYF
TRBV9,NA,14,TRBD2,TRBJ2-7,TGTGCCAGCAGCGTAGGCGGGAGACTGGACGAGCAGTACTTC,CASSVGGRLDEQYF
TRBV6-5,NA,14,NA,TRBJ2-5,TGTGCCAGCAGTTACTTAGCCCAGGGTGCGACCCAGTACTTC,CASSYLAQGATQYF
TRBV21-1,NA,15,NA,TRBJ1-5,TGTGCCAGCAGCAGAGGGGGCGCAGGCAATCAGCCCCAGCATTTT,CASSRGGAGNQPQHF
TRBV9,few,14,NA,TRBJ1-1,TGTGCCAGCAGCGGGGGCAAGGGGAACACTGAAGCTTTCTTT,CASSGGKGNTEAFF
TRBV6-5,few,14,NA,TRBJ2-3,TGTGCCAGCAGCCAGACTAGGGGCGCAGATACGCAGTATTTT,CASSQTRGADTQYF
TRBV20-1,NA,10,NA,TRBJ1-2,TGCAGTGCCTTGGACTATGGCTACACCTTC,CSALDYGYTF